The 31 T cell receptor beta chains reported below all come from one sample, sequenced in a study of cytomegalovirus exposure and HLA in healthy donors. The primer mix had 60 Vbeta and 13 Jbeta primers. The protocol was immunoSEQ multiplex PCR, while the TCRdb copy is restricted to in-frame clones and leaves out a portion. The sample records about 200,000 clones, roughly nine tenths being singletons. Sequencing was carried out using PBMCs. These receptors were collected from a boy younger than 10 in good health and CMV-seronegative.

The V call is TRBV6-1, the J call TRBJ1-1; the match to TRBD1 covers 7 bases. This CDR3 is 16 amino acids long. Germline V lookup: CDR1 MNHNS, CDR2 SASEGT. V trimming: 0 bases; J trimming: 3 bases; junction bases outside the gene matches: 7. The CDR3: CASSEAEGQGDTEAFF. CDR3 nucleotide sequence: TGTGCCAGCAGTGAAGCGGAGGGGCAGGGGGACACTGAAGCTTTCTTT.

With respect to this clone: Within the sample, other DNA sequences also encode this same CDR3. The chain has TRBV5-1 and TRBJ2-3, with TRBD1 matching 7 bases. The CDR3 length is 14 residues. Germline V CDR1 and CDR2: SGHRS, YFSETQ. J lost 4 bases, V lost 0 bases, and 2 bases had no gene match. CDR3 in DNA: TGCGCCAGCAGCTTGGGAGGGGGCGCAGATACGCAGTATTTT. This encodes CASSLGGGADTQYF.

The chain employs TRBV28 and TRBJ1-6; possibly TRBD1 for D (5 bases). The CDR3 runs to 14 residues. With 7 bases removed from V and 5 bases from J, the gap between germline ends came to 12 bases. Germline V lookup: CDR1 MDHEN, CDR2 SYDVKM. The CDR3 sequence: CASNQGFNNSPLHF. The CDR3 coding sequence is TGTGCCAGCAACCAGGGTTTCAATAATTCACCCCTCCACTTT.

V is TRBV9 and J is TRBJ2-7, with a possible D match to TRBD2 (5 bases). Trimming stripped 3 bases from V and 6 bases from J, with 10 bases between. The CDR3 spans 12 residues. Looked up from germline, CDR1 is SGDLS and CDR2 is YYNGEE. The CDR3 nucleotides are TGTGCCAGCAGCGAGGGAGTCGGCGAGCAGTACTTC. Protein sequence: CASSEGVGEQYF.

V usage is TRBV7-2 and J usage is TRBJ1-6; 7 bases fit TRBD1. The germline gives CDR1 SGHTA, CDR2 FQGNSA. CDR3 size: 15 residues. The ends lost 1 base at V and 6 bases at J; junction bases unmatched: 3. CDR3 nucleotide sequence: TGTGCCAGCAGCTTAGAAGGGGGCTCTAATTCACCCCTCCACTTT. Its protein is CASSLEGGSNSPLHF.

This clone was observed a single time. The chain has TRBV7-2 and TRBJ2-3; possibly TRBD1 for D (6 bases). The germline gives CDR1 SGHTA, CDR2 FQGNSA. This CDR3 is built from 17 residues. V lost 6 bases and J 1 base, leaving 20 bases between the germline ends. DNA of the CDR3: TGTGCCAGCAGGGACAGTTGGCCCCCCAAGGGCACAGATACGCAGTATTTT. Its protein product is CASRDSWPPKGTDTQYF. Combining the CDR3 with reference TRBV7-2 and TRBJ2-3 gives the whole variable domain GAGVSQSPSNKVTEKGKDVELRCDPISGHTALYWYRQSLGQGLEFLIYFQGNSAPDKSGLPSDRFSAERTGGSVSTLTIQRTQQEDSAVYLCASRDSWPPKGTDTQYFGPGTRLTVL.

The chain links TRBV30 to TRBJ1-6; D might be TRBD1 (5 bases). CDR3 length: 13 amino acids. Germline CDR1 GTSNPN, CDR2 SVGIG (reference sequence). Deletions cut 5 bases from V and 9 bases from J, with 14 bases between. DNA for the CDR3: TGTGCCTGGTCGACAGCCCCGGGTTCACCCCTCCACTTT. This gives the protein CAWSTAPGSPLHF.

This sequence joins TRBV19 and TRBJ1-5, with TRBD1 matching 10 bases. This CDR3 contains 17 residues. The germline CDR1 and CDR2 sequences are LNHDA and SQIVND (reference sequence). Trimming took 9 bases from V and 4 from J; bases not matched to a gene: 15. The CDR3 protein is CASQREDGTGVNQPQHF. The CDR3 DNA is TGTGCCAGCCAGCGGGAGGACGGGACAGGGGTTAATCAGCCCCAGCATTTT.

The CDR3 spells CASSLGPGGRTDTQYF. CDR3 DNA sequence: TGTGCCAGCAGCTTGGGACCGGGAGGGCGCACAGATACGCAGTATTTT. The J gene is TRBJ2-3, the V gene TRBV5-4; 8 bases match TRBD2. This CDR3 is 16 amino acids long. In germline, CDR1 is SGHNT, CDR2 YYREEE (reference sequence). With 0 bases clipped from V and 1 base from J, the junction kept 4 bases outside the gene matches. Supplemented by reference TRBV5-4 and TRBJ2-3, the full variable domain reads ETGVTQSPTHLIKTRGQQVTLRCSSQSGHNTVSWYQQALGQGPQFIFQYYREEENGRGNFPPRFSGLQFPNYSSELNVNALELDDSALYLCASSLGPGGRTDTQYFGPGTRLTVL.

CDR3 sequence reads: CASSLGLAGADTQYF. DNA for the CDR3: TGTGCCAGCAGCCTCGGACTAGCGGGGGCAGATACGCAGTATTTT. This rearrangement joins TRBV5-4 to TRBJ2-3, with 13 nucleotides matching TRBD2. V gave up 4 bases and J gave up 4 bases; unmatched junction bases: 3. Germline lookup yields CDR1 SGHNT and CDR2 YYREEE (reference sequence). The CDR3 is 15 residues long.

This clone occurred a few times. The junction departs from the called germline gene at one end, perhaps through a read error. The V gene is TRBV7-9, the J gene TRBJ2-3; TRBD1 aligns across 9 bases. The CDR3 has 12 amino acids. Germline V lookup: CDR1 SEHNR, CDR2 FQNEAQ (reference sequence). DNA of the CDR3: TGTGCCAGCAGCCCGACCGGGACAGGGCTGGATTTT. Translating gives CASSPTGTGLDF.

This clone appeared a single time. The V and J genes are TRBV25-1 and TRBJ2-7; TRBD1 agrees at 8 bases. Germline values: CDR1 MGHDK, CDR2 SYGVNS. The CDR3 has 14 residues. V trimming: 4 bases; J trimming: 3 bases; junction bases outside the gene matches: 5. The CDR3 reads CASSAGQGDYEQYF. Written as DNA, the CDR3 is TGTGCCAGCAGTGCTGGACAGGGAGACTACGAGCAGTACTTC.

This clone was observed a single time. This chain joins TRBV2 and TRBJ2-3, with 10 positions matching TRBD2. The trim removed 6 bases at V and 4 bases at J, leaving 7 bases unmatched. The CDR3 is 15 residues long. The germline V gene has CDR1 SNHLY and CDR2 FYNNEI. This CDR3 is CASRFLAGVADTQYF. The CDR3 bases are TGTGCCAGCAGATTTCTAGCGGGAGTGGCAGATACGCAGTATTTT.

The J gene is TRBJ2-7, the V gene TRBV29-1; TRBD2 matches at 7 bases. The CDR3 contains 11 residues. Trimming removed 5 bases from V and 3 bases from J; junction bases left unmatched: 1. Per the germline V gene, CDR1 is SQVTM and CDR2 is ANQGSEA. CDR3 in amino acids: CSVWGGYEQYF. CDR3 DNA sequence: TGCAGCGTTTGGGGGGGCTACGAGCAGTACTTC.

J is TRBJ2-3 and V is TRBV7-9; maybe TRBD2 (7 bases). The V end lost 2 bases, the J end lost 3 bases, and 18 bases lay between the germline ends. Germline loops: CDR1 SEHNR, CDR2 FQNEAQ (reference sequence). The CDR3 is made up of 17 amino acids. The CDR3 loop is CASSLPVKGGETDTQYF. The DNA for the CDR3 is TGTGCCAGCAGCTTACCGGTTAAGGGGGGGGAAACAGATACGCAGTATTTT.

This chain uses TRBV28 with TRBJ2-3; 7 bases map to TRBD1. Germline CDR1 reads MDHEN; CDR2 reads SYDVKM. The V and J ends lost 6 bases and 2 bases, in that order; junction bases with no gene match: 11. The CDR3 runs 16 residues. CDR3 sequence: CASRFTQGVSTDTQYF. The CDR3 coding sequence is TGTGCCAGCAGATTTACTCAGGGGGTTTCCACAGATACGCAGTATTTT.

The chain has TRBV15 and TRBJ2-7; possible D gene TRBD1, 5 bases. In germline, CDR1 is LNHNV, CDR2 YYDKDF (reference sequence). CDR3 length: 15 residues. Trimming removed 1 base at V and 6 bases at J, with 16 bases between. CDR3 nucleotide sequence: TGTGCCACCAGCAGAGGGGGCTCAGAGGTCCGCGAGCAGTACTTC. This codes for CATSRGGSEVREQYF.

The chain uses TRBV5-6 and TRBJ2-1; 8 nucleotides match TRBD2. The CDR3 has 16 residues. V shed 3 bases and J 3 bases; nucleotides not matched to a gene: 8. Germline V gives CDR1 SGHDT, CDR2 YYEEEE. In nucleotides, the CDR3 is TGTGCCAGCAGCTGGGCGTCGGGGGGGCACTACAATGAGCAGTTCTTC. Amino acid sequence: CASSWASGGHYNEQFF.

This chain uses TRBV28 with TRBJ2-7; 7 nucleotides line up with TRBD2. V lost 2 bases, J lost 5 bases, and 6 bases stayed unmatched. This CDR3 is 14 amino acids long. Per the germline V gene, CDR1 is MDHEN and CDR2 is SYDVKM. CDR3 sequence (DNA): TGTGCCAGCAGTTTAGGGGGGGTAGAGGACGAGCAGTACTTC. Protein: CASSLGGVEDEQYF.

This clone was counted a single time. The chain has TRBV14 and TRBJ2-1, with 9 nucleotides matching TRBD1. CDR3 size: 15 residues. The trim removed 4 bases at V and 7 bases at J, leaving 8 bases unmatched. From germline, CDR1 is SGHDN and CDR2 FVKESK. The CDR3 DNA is TGTGCCAGCAGCCTATTCGGACAGGGGCGGAATGAGCAGTTCTTC. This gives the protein CASSLFGQGRNEQFF.

CDR3 protein: CASGGGRGGGTQYF. The CDR3, as DNA: TGTGCCAGCGGAGGCGGGCGAGGGGGGGGTACGCAGTATTTT. The chain combines TRBV27 with TRBJ2-3, with D tentatively TRBD2 (7 bases). The CDR3 sequence is 14 residues long. V was shortened by 8 bases and J by 8 bases, with 20 bases between the two germline ends. Germline V lookup: CDR1 MNHEY, CDR2 SMNVEV (reference sequence).

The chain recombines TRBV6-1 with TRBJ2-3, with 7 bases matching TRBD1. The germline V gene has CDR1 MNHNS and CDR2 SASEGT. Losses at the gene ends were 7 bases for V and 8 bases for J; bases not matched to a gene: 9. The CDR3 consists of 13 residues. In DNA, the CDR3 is TGTGCCAGCAAGGTACAGGGGCCGGGTACGCAGTATTTT. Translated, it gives CASKVQGPGTQYF.

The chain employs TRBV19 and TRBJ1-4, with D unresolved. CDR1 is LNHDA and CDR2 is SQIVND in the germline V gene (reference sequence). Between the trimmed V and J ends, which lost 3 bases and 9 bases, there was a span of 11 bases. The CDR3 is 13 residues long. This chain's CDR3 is CASSIPREKKLFF. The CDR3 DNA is TGTGCCAGTAGTATTCCGAGGGAGAAAAAACTGTTTTTT.

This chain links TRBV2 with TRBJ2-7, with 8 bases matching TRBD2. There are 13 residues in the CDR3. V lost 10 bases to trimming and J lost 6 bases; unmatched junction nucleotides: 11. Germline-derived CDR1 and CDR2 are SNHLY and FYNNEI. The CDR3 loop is CATAGPAGVEQYF. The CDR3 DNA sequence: TGTGCCACCGCAGGACCAGCGGGAGTCGAGCAGTACTTC.

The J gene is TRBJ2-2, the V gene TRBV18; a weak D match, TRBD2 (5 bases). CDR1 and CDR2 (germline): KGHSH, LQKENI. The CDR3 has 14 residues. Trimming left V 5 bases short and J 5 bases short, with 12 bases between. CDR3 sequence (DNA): TGTGCCAGCTCAGGTCTAGCCCTAACCGGGGAGCTGTTTTTT. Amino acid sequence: CASSGLALTGELFF.

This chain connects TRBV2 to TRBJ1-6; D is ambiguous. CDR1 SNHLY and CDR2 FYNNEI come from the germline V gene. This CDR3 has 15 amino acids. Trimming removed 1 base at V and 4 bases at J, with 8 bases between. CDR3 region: CASSEGGRYNSPLHF. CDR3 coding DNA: TGTGCCAGCAGTGAAGGCGGCCGATATAATTCACCCCTCCACTTT.

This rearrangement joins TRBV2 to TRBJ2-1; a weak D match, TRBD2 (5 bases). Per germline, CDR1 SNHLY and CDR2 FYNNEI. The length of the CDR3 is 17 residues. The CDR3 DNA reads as TGTGCTCCTACCCCCCCAGATGGGCGGGTAATCAACAATGAGCAGTTCTTC. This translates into CAPTPPDGRVINNEQFF.

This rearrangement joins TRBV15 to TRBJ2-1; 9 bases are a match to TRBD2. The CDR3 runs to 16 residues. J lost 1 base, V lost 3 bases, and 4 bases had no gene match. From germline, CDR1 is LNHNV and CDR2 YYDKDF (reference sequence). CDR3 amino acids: CATSSRLAVSYNEQFF. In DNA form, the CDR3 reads TGTGCCACCAGCAGCAGACTAGCGGTTTCCTACAATGAGCAGTTCTTC.

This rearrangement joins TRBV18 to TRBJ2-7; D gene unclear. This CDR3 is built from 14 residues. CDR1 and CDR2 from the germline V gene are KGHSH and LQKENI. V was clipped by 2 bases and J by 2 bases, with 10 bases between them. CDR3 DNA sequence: TGTGCCAGCTCACCAGGTGCGGAGACCTACGAGCAGTACTTC. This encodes CASSPGAETYEQYF.

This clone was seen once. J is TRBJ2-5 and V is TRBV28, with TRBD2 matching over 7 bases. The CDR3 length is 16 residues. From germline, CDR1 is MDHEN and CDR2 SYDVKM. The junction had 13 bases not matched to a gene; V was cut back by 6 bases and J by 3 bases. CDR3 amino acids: CASSDLGGGLKETQYF. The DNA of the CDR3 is TGTGCCAGCAGCGACCTGGGGGGAGGGCTAAAAGAGACCCAGTACTTC.

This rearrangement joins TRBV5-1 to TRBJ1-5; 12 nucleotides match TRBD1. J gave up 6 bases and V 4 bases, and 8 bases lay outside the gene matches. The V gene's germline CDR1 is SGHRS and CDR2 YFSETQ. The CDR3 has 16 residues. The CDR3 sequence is CASSPGTGGAGQPQHF. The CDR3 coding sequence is TGCGCCAGCAGCCCCGGGACAGGGGGCGCAGGTCAGCCCCAGCATTTT.